This T cell receptor (beta chain) is from a study of T cells after yellow fever vaccination. There are many counts of this clonotype. Antigen specificity is unknown. This CDR3 comprises 14 residues. The ends were cut back, 6 bases at V and 2 bases at J, with 11 bases in the middle. Germline CDR1 and CDR2: MGHDK and SYGVNS. Points from the study as a whole: Abundant clonotypes from the bulk population could contaminate FACS-sorted repertoires.

TCR cDNA was made by 5'RACE template switching, adding a universal primer site and UMIs. TCRdb redid the calling of the 5' RACE reads with MiXCR, one entry per CDR3 protein. Seen here are more than 300,000 distinct CDR3 sequences, 4% to 5.5% observed once, and the top ten hold approximately 19%. The rearrangement links TRBV25-1 to TRBJ1-3; D is unresolved. The material sequenced was PBMCs, taken 15 days after the yellow fever booster vaccination. The origin of this receptor is a man younger than 30 who received the YFV17D yellow fever vaccine. CDR3 DNA sequence: TGTGCCAGCAGCCCCGGCCATACTGGAAACACCATATATTTT. Translation: CASSPGHTGNTIYF.